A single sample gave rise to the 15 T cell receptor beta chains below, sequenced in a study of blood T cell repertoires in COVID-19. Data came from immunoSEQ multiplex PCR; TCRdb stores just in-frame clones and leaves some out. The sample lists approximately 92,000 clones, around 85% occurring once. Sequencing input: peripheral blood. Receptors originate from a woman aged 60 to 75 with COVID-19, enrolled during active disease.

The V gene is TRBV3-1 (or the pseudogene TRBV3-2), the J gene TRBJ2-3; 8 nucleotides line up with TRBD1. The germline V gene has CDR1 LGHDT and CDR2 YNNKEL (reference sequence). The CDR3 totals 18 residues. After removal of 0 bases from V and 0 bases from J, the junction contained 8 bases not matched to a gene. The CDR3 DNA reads TGTGCCAGCAGCCAAGACCGGACAGGGACGTTTAGCACAGATACGCAGTATTTT. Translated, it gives CASSQDRTGTFSTDTQYF.

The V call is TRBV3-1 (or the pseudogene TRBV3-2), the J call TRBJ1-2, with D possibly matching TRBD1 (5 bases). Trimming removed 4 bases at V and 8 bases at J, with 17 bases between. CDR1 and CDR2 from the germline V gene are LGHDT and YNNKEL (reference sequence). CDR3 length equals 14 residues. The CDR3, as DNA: TGTGCCAGCAGCCCCTCCTTAGGGGCCAGAGGCTACACCTTC. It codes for CASSPSLGARGYTF.

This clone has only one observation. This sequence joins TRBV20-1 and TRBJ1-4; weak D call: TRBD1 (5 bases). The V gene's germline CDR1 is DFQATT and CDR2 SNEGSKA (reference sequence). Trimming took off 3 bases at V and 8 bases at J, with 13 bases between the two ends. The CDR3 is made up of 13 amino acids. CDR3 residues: CSASDRGSEKLFF. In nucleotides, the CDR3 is TGCAGTGCTAGTGATCGGGGGAGCGAAAAACTGTTTTTT.

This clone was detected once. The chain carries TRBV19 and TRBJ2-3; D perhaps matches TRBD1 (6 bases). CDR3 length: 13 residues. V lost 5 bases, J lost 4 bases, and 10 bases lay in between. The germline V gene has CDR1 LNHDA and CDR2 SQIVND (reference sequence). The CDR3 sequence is CASSSGQPDTQYF. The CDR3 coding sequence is TGTGCCAGTAGTTCCGGACAGCCAGATACGCAGTATTTT.

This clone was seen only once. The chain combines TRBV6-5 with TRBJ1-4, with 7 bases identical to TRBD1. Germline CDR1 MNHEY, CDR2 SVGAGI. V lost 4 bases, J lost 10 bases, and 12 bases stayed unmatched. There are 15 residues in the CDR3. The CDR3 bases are TGTGCCAGCAGTTTTTCCCCCGGGACAGTCGGAAAACTGTTTTTT. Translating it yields CASSFSPGTVGKLFF.

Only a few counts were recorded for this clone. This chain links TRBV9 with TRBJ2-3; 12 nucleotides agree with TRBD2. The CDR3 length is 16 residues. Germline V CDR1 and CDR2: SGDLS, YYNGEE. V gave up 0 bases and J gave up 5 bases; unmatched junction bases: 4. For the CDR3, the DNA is TGTGCCAGCAGCGTAGCTAGCGGGGGGGCCGGAGATACGCAGTATTTT. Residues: CASSVASGGAGDTQYF.

CDR3 region: CASSLAGLTGGSPLHF. The CDR3 bases are TGTGCCAGCAGCTTAGCGGGACTCACCGGAGGTTCACCCCTCCACTTT. The chain has TRBV7-6 and TRBJ1-6; maybe TRBD1 (5 bases). The CDR3 totals 16 residues. The germline V gene encodes CDR1 SGHVS and CDR2 FNYEAQ. V shed 0 bases and J shed 9 bases, with 15 bases lying between them.

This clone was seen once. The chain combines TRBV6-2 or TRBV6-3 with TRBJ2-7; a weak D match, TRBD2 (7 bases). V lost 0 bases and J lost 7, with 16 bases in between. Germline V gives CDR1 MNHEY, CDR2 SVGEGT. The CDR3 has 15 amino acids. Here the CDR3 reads CASSYSGGGVGEQYF. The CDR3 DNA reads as TGTGCCAGCAGTTACTCAGGCGGGGGCGTGGGGGAGCAGTACTTC.

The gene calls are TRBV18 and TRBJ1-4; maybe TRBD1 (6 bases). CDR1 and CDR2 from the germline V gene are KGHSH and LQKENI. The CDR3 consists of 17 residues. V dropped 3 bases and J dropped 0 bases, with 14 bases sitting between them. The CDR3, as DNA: TGTGCCAGCTCACCCTCCGGACAGACTACAACTAATGAAAAACTGTTTTTT. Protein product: CASSPSGQTTTNEKLFF.

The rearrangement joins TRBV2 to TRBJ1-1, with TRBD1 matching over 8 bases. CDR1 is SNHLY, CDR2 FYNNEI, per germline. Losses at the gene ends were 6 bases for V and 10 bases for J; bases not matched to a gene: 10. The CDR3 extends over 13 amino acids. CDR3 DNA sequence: TGTGCCAGCAGAGCGTCCCAGGGGGCTGGAGCTTTCTTT. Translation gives CASRASQGAGAFF.

The CDR3 DNA follows: TGTGCCAGTAGCCCCCTCGTCACAGCCAACACCGGGGAGCTGTTTTTT. As protein: CASSPLVTANTGELFF. The chain is built from TRBV19 and TRBJ2-2, with no clear D. Germline-derived CDR1 and CDR2 are LNHDA and SQIVND (reference sequence). This CDR3 spans 16 amino acids. V dropped 6 bases and J dropped 2 bases, with 16 bases sitting between them.

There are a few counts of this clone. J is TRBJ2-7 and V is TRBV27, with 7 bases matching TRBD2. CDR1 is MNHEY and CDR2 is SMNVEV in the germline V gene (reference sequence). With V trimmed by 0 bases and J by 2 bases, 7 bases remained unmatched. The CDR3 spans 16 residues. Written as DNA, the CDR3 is TGTGCCAGCAGTTTATCGCCTCTCGGGGGGACCTACGAGCAGTACTTC. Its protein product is CASSLSPLGGTYEQYF.

The CDR3 spells CASSFQGSTNEKLFF. The CDR3 DNA reads as TGCGCCAGCAGCTTTCAGGGGTCAACTAATGAAAAACTGTTTTTT. The chain couples TRBV5-1 to TRBJ1-4; possibly TRBD1 for D (6 bases). Germline V lookup: CDR1 SGHRS, CDR2 YFSETQ. V shed 2 bases and J shed 0 bases, with 8 bases lying between them. The CDR3 loop spans 15 amino acids. Complete variable domain (other parts from reference TRBV5-1 and TRBJ1-4): KAGVTQTPRYLIKTRGQQVTLSCSPISGHRSVSWYQQTPGQGLQFLFEYFSETQRNKGNFPGRFSGRQFSNSRSEMNVSTLELGDSALYLCASSFQGSTNEKLFFGSGTQLSVL.

CDR3 bases: TGTGCCAGCAGTGCCCTTGCGCTCAGTTGGGACAGAAACTACGAGCAGTACTTC. Its protein product is CASSALALSWDRNYEQYF. The chain combines TRBV6-1 with TRBJ2-7; 7 bases match TRBD1. CDR1 is MNHNS, CDR2 SASEGT, per germline. The CDR3 contains 18 residues. V trimming: 4 bases; J trimming: 3 bases; junction bases outside the gene matches: 18.

In DNA, the CDR3 is TGTGCCAGCAGCTTAGTACAGGGACCCTACGAGCAGTACTTC. Encoded protein: CASSLVQGPYEQYF. This sequence joins TRBV7-8 and TRBJ2-7; D is possibly TRBD1 (6 bases). The CDR3 is 14 amino acids. Germline lookup yields CDR1 SGHVS and CDR2 FQNEAQ. V was clipped by 1 base and J by 2 bases, with 9 bases between them.